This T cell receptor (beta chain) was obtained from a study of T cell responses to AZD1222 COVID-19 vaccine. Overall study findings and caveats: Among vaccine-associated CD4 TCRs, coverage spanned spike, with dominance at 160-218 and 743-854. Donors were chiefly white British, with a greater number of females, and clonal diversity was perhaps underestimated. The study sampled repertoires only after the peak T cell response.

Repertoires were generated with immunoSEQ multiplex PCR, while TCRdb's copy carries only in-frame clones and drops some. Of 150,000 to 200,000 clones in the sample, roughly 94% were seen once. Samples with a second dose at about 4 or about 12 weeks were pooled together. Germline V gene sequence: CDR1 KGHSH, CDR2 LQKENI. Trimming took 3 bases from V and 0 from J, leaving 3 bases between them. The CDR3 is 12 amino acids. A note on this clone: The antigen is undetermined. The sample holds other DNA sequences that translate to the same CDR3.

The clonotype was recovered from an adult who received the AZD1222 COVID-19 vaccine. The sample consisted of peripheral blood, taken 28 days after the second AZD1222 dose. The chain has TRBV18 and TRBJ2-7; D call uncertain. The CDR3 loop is CASSPSSYEQYF. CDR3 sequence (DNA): TGTGCCAGCTCACCCAGCTCCTACGAGCAGTACTTC.